This T cell receptor beta chain derives from a study of T cells after posttransplantation cyclophosphamide. Regarding the study as a whole: TRB overlap between skin or GI tissue T cells and blood was limited.

Some clones are missing from TCRdb's copy, which holds only in-frame ones; the method was immunoSEQ multiplex PCR. The sample has under 50,000 clones; 90% are singletons. Trimming took off 0 bases at V and 3 bases at J, with 15 bases between the two ends. Germline V gene sequence: CDR1 SGHRS, CDR2 YFSETQ. CDR3 length equals 16 residues. A marrow graft followed busulfan-fludarabine conditioning, with cyclophosphamide on days +3 and +4. With regard to this clone: What it binds is unknown.

V usage is TRBV5-1 and J usage is TRBJ1-1; D unclear. This specimen consisted of PBMCs, obtained roughly 60 days after allogeneic stem cell transplant with posttransplant cyclophosphamide. This TCR was sampled from a male patient aged 55 to 69 who received an allogeneic stem cell transplant from a related donor and was CMV-positive. Some of the T cells might come from the graft donor. The CDR3 DNA follows: TGCGCCAGCAGCTTGGCCCTGAGCGTCGCCTACACTGAAGCTTTCTTT. As protein: CASSLALSVAYTEAFF.